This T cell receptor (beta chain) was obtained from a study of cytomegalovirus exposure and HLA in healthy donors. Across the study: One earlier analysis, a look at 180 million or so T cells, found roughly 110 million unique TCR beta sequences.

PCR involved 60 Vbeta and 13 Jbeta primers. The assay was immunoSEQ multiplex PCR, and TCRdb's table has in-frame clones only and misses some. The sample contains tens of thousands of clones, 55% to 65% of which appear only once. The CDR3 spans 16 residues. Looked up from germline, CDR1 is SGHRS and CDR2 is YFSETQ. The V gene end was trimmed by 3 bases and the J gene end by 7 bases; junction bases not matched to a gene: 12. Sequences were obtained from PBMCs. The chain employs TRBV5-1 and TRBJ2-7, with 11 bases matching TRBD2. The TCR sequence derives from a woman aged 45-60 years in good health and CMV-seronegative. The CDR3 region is CASSWTVAGGPGEQYF. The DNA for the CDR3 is TGCGCCAGCAGCTGGACAGTAGCGGGAGGGCCGGGGGAGCAGTACTTC. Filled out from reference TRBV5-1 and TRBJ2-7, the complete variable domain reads KAGVTQTPRYLIKTRGQQVTLSCSPISGHRSVSWYQQTPGQGLQFLFEYFSETQRNKGNFPGRFSGRQFSNSRSEMNVSTLELGDSALYLCASSWTVAGGPGEQYFGPGTRLTVT.